These T cell receptor beta chains were read from a single sample in a study of identical twins. TCRdb independently ran MiXCR on the 5' RACE reads; one entry per CDR3 protein. The table includes 500,000 or so distinct CDR3 sequences, approximately 15% detected once. These data also featured in a second study, about yellow fever vaccine responses in identical twins.

Sequencing was done on a sample of CD4+ T cells sorted from blood. Every receptor here comes from a woman under 30 in good health. CDR3s include the opening cysteine and the closing phenylalanine or tryptophan. The D gene is left open where the match is weak. Not all rows give a size; the values are once, few, many and, for expanded clones, a class.

j_gene: TRBJ1-2
d_gene: -
v_gene: TRBV6-1
abundance: -
CDR3nt: TGTGCCAGCAGTCGATCCGGGACGATGAGCTATGGCTACACCTTC
CDR3aa: CASSRSGTMSYGYTF

j_gene: TRBJ2-3
d_gene: TRBD1
v_gene: TRBV6-5
abundance: -
CDR3nt: TGTGCCAGCAGTTTCGGGACAGCTAGCACAGATACGCAGTATTTT
CDR3aa: CASSFGTASTDTQYF

j_gene: TRBJ2-3
d_gene: -
v_gene: TRBV12-3/TRBV12-4
abundance: -
CDR3nt: TGTGCCAGCAGTAAACAAACAGGGGAGGGGGATACGCAGTATTTT
CDR3aa: CASSKQTGEGDTQYF

j_gene: TRBJ2-7
d_gene: -
v_gene: TRBV3-1
abundance: few
CDR3nt: TGTGCCAGCAGCCAAGAAACTCGGGGGGCTGGAGAGCAGTACTTC
CDR3aa: CASSQETRGAGEQYF

j_gene: TRBJ2-7
d_gene: TRBD1
v_gene: TRBV2
abundance: few
CDR3nt: TGTGCCAGCTTAGAGACAGGGGGCAACGAGCAGTACTTC
CDR3aa: CASLETGGNEQYF

j_gene: TRBJ2-3
d_gene: TRBD1
v_gene: TRBV20-1
abundance: -
CDR3nt: TGCAGTGTTGGGACAGGCGGTAAGGCAGATACGCAGTATTTT
CDR3aa: CSVGTGGKADTQYF

j_gene: TRBJ2-4
d_gene: -
v_gene: TRBV7-2
abundance: few
CDR3nt: TGTGCCAGCAGCTTAGCGCGGATCGGGGAGGCCAAAAACATTCAGTACTTC
CDR3aa: CASSLARIGEAKNIQYF

j_gene: TRBJ1-4
d_gene: -
v_gene: TRBV20-1
abundance: few
CDR3nt: TGCAGTGCTAGCCAGGGTCCTGAAAAACTGTTTTTT
CDR3aa: CSASQGPEKLFF

j_gene: TRBJ2-3
d_gene: -
v_gene: TRBV6-2/TRBV6-3
abundance: -
CDR3nt: TGTGCCAGCAGTTATTCGGGGGCGAGCGGTGGAAATACGCAGTATTTT
CDR3aa: CASSYSGASGGNTQYF

j_gene: TRBJ1-1
d_gene: -
v_gene: TRBV29-1
abundance: many
CDR3nt: TGCAGCGTCACAGGCGGAGGGGGCACTGAAGCTTTCTTT
CDR3aa: CSVTGGGGTEAFF

j_gene: TRBJ2-3
d_gene: -
v_gene: TRBV30
abundance: few
CDR3nt: TGTGCCTGGGCCGATGACAGGTCTGCGCAGTATTTT
CDR3aa: CAWADDRSAQYF

j_gene: TRBJ2-1
d_gene: TRBD1
v_gene: TRBV24-1
abundance: -
CDR3nt: TGTGCCACCAGTGATTTTAGGACAGGGAGGCCCGATGAGCAGTTCTTC
CDR3aa: CATSDFRTGRPDEQFF

j_gene: TRBJ2-3
d_gene: -
v_gene: TRBV24-1
abundance: few
CDR3nt: TGTGCCACCAGTGATTTCGGGGAATTCACAGATACGCAGTATTTT
CDR3aa: CATSDFGEFTDTQYF

j_gene: TRBJ2-1
d_gene: TRBD1
v_gene: TRBV12-3/TRBV12-4
abundance: many
CDR3nt: TGTGCCAGCAGTTTAAGTGGGACAGGCTCCTACAATGAGCAGTTCTTC
CDR3aa: CASSLSGTGSYNEQFF

j_gene: TRBJ2-2
d_gene: TRBD2
v_gene: TRBV11-2
abundance: many
CDR3nt: TGTGCCAGCAGCCAGGGACTAGCGGGAACCGGGGAGCTGTTTTTT
CDR3aa: CASSQGLAGTGELFF

j_gene: TRBJ2-7
d_gene: TRBD1
v_gene: TRBV4-2
abundance: many
CDR3nt: TGTGCCAGCAGCCAGACAGTAGGGACAGGCTACGAGCAGTACTTC
CDR3aa: CASSQTVGTGYEQYF

j_gene: TRBJ2-5
d_gene: TRBD1
v_gene: TRBV18
abundance: few
CDR3nt: TGTGCCAGCTCCCGACAGGGAGCTTCCCAAGAGACCCAGTACTTC
CDR3aa: CASSRQGASQETQYF

j_gene: TRBJ2-7
d_gene: -
v_gene: TRBV29-1
abundance: many
CDR3nt: TGCAGCGTTGGGTTGGCGGGCTACGAGCAGTACTTC
CDR3aa: CSVGLAGYEQYF

j_gene: TRBJ2-7
d_gene: TRBD2
v_gene: TRBV4-1
abundance: few
CDR3nt: TGCGCCAGCAGCCAAGATCCGGGACTAGCGGGATTGGGCTACGAGCAGTACTTC
CDR3aa: CASSQDPGLAGLGYEQYF

j_gene: TRBJ1-5
d_gene: -
v_gene: TRBV20-1
abundance: few
CDR3nt: TGCAGTGCTATGCGTGATGATCAGCCCCAGCATTTT
CDR3aa: CSAMRDDQPQHF

j_gene: TRBJ1-6
d_gene: -
v_gene: TRBV12-3/TRBV12-4
abundance: -
CDR3nt: TGTGCCAGCAGCCATACAGGGTTTGATTCACCCCTCCACTTT
CDR3aa: CASSHTGFDSPLHF

j_gene: TRBJ2-4
d_gene: -
v_gene: TRBV20-1
abundance: -
CDR3nt: TGCAGTGCTCAGGGAACGAACATTCAGTACTTC
CDR3aa: CSAQGTNIQYF

j_gene: TRBJ2-1
d_gene: TRBD1
v_gene: TRBV7-2
abundance: few
CDR3nt: TGTGCCAGCAGCTCCCGGGACAGGGTCAATGAGCAGTTCTTC
CDR3aa: CASSSRDRVNEQFF

j_gene: TRBJ2-7
d_gene: TRBD2
v_gene: TRBV13
abundance: -
CDR3nt: TGTGCCAGCAGCTTAACGGGGGGAAGGGGCTCCTACGAGCAGTACTTC
CDR3aa: CASSLTGGRGSYEQYF

j_gene: TRBJ2-1
d_gene: -
v_gene: TRBV5-6
abundance: few
CDR3nt: TGTGCCAGCAGCTTGGTCGGACATGTATACAATGAGCAGTTCTTC
CDR3aa: CASSLVGHVYNEQFF

j_gene: TRBJ2-3
d_gene: -
v_gene: TRBV6-5
abundance: many
CDR3nt: TGTGCCAGCAGTTACAGCGAACTAGATACGCAGTATTTT
CDR3aa: CASSYSELDTQYF

j_gene: TRBJ1-1
d_gene: -
v_gene: TRBV4-2
abundance: few
CDR3nt: TGTGCCAGCAGCCAGACAGATCCTAACACTGAAGCTTTCTTT
CDR3aa: CASSQTDPNTEAFF

j_gene: TRBJ2-1
d_gene: -
v_gene: TRBV12-3/TRBV12-4
abundance: many
CDR3nt: TGTGCCAGCAGTTTAGACGGGATAGGCTACAATGAGCAGTTCTTC
CDR3aa: CASSLDGIGYNEQFF

j_gene: TRBJ1-4
d_gene: -
v_gene: TRBV5-5
abundance: -
CDR3nt: TGTGCCAGCAGCACCTGGACAGTCCCGGAAAAACTGTTTTTT
CDR3aa: CASSTWTVPEKLFF

j_gene: TRBJ2-3
d_gene: TRBD2
v_gene: TRBV6-1
abundance: -
CDR3nt: TGTGCCAGCAGCCGGACTAGCGGAAACCTATTTACGCAGTATTTT
CDR3aa: CASSRTSGNLFTQYF

j_gene: TRBJ2-3
d_gene: -
v_gene: TRBV2
abundance: few
CDR3nt: TGTGCCAGCAGTGACACGACAGATACGCAGTATTTT
CDR3aa: CASSDTTDTQYF

j_gene: TRBJ2-1
d_gene: TRBD2
v_gene: TRBV29-1
abundance: -
CDR3nt: TGCAGCACACTAGCGGACTCCTACAATGAGCAGTTCTTC
CDR3aa: CSTLADSYNEQFF

j_gene: TRBJ2-7
d_gene: -
v_gene: TRBV30
abundance: -
CDR3nt: TGTGCCTGGAGTCGAGGGGGGAACGAGCAGTACTTC
CDR3aa: CAWSRGGNEQYF

j_gene: TRBJ2-1
d_gene: -
v_gene: TRBV6-4
abundance: -
CDR3nt: TGTGCCAGCAGCCAAAAACCTGGCTCCTACAATGAGCAGTTCTTC
CDR3aa: CASSQKPGSYNEQFF

j_gene: TRBJ2-5
d_gene: -
v_gene: TRBV12-3/TRBV12-4
abundance: few
CDR3nt: TGTGCCAGCAGCTACGGGGCAGGGGCGGAGACCCAGTACTTC
CDR3aa: CASSYGAGAETQYF

j_gene: TRBJ2-5
d_gene: -
v_gene: TRBV2
abundance: few
CDR3nt: TGTGCCAGCACAGTCGGAGGGTTGGAGACCCAGTACTTC
CDR3aa: CASTVGGLETQYF

j_gene: TRBJ2-2
d_gene: TRBD1
v_gene: TRBV7-9
abundance: -
CDR3nt: TGTGCCAGCAGCGGAAGACAGGGGTACACCGGGGAGCTGTTTTTT
CDR3aa: CASSGRQGYTGELFF

j_gene: TRBJ2-3
d_gene: -
v_gene: TRBV6-2/TRBV6-3
abundance: few
CDR3nt: TGTGCCAGCAGTTACAAGTCTCTACAACCTAGCACAGATACGCAGTATTTT
CDR3aa: CASSYKSLQPSTDTQYF

j_gene: TRBJ2-6
d_gene: -
v_gene: TRBV29-1
abundance: many
CDR3nt: TGCAGCGTTCCTTCCACAGGTCCCCCTTCTGGGGCCAACGTCCTGACTTTC
CDR3aa: CSVPSTGPPSGANVLTF

j_gene: TRBJ2-7
d_gene: TRBD1
v_gene: TRBV7-9
abundance: -
CDR3nt: TGTGCCAGCAGCTTAAGGGGACAGGGACCTTTTGCCTACGAGCAGTACTTC
CDR3aa: CASSLRGQGPFAYEQYF

j_gene: TRBJ2-3
d_gene: TRBD2
v_gene: TRBV10-1
abundance: many
CDR3nt: TGCGCCAGCAGCCTAGCGGGAGTAACAGATACGCAGTATTTT
CDR3aa: CASSLAGVTDTQYF

j_gene: TRBJ2-2
d_gene: TRBD1
v_gene: TRBV6-1
abundance: -
CDR3nt: TGTGCCAGCAGCCCCTGGACAGGAACGAACACCGGGGAGCTGTTTTTT
CDR3aa: CASSPWTGTNTGELFF

j_gene: TRBJ2-3
d_gene: -
v_gene: TRBV5-1
abundance: -
CDR3nt: TGCGCCAGCACCGGGCGGGGAGAGGGTACGCAGTATTTT
CDR3aa: CASTGRGEGTQYF

j_gene: TRBJ2-5
d_gene: TRBD1
v_gene: TRBV2
abundance: few
CDR3nt: TGTGCCAGCACGGGACAGAAAGAGACCCAGTACTTC
CDR3aa: CASTGQKETQYF

j_gene: TRBJ1-5
d_gene: -
v_gene: TRBV10-3
abundance: few
CDR3nt: TGTGCCATCAGTGAGAAACAAATTGAAGGTCCCCAGCATTTT
CDR3aa: CAISEKQIEGPQHF

j_gene: TRBJ2-7
d_gene: -
v_gene: TRBV20-1
abundance: -
CDR3nt: TGCAGTGCTAGAGATCGGGGAACTTCGCCCTACGAGCAGTACTTC
CDR3aa: CSARDRGTSPYEQYF

j_gene: TRBJ2-3
d_gene: TRBD1
v_gene: TRBV5-1
abundance: -
CDR3nt: TGCGCCAGCACAAACCCGGGACAGGGAGGGACAGATACGCAGTATTTT
CDR3aa: CASTNPGQGGTDTQYF

j_gene: TRBJ2-1
d_gene: -
v_gene: TRBV18
abundance: few
CDR3nt: TGTGCCAGCTCACCACCGGTTGGACAAAACAATGAGCAGTTCTTC
CDR3aa: CASSPPVGQNNEQFF

j_gene: TRBJ1-2
d_gene: TRBD1
v_gene: TRBV15
abundance: few
CDR3nt: TGTGCCACCAGCAGCACCGGGACAGGCTATGGCTACACCTTC
CDR3aa: CATSSTGTGYGYTF

j_gene: TRBJ2-3
d_gene: TRBD2
v_gene: TRBV5-1
abundance: few
CDR3nt: TGCGCCAGCGCTTTGGGAGGGGGCACAGATACGCAGTATTTT
CDR3aa: CASALGGGTDTQYF

j_gene: TRBJ2-3
d_gene: TRBD1
v_gene: TRBV7-2
abundance: few
CDR3nt: TGTGCCAGCAGCTCAACCGGGACAGGGGGCAGAGATACGCAGTATTTT
CDR3aa: CASSSTGTGGRDTQYF

j_gene: TRBJ2-3
d_gene: TRBD1
v_gene: TRBV24-1
abundance: -
CDR3nt: TGTGCCACCGGGACAGCTAGCACAGATACGCAGTATTTT
CDR3aa: CATGTASTDTQYF

j_gene: TRBJ2-5
d_gene: -
v_gene: TRBV29-1
abundance: many
CDR3nt: TGCAGCGTGCCCCATTTACCACGAGAGACCCAGTACTTC
CDR3aa: CSVPHLPRETQYF